The 7 T cell receptor beta chains presented below share a single source sample, sequenced in a study of PD-1 blockade in classical Hodgkin lymphoma. Assay used: immunoSEQ multiplex PCR; TCRdb lists only in-frame clones, some missing. The sample yields 80,000 to 95,000 clones, about 83% seen once. The time point here: cycle 4 day 1 (C4D1), after five to seven weeks of nivolumab. With no exception, relapse followed autologous stem cell transplantation in all patients, and brentuximab vedotin exposure varied. The sample consisted of peripheral blood mononuclear cells (PBMCs), taken before the fourth cycle of nivolumab. Receptor source: a human donor with classical Hodgkin lymphoma.

The chain employs TRBV7-2 and TRBJ1-1; D is undetermined. CDR1 and CDR2 from the germline V gene are SGHTA and FQGNSA. Trimming removed 3 bases at V and 4 bases at J, with 12 bases between. CDR3 size: 14 residues. CDR3 sequence (DNA): TGTGCCAGCAGCTTGACGTGGGCCGGCACTGAAGCTTTCTTT. It codes for CASSLTWAGTEAFF.

The chain is built from TRBV5-1 and TRBJ1-1; TRBD1 is a possible D gene (6 bases). Trimming cost V 2 bases and J 5 bases, with 22 bases left between them. The germline V gene has CDR1 SGHRS and CDR2 YFSETQ. This CDR3 spans 17 amino acids. CDR3 coding DNA: TGCGCCAGCAGCTTTCAACCAGGGGAATTGAGTCAAACTGAAGCTTTCTTT. Its translation is CASSFQPGELSQTEAFF.

This chain joins TRBV18 and TRBJ2-7; D may be TRBD1 (5 bases). V lost 6 bases and J 0 bases, leaving 12 bases between the germline ends. This CDR3 has 14 residues. Per the germline V gene, CDR1 is KGHSH and CDR2 is LQKENI. CDR3 region: CASSRTPRSYEQYF. The CDR3 nucleotides read TGTGCCAGCTCGCGGACACCCCGCTCCTACGAGCAGTACTTC. Using reference TRBV18 and TRBJ2-7 for the parts outside the CDR3, the full variable domain is NAGVMQNPRHLVRRRGQEARLRCSPMKGHSHVYWYRQLPEEGLKFMVYLQKENIIDESGMPKERFSAEFPKEGPSILRIQQVVRGDSAAYFCASSRTPRSYEQYFGPGTRLTVT.

The V call is TRBV9, the J call TRBJ1-2; no clear D gene. CDR1 and CDR2 (germline): SGDLS, YYNGEE. CDR3 size: 12 residues. V gave up 4 bases and J gave up 2 bases, with 6 bases separating them. The CDR3 loop is CASSSENYGYTF. The CDR3 nucleotides are TGTGCCAGCAGCTCAGAGAACTATGGCTACACCTTC.

A few counts support this clone. V gene TRBV13 combines with J gene TRBJ2-1; a weak D match, TRBD1 (6 bases). Trimming pared 3 bases from V and 0 bases from J, leaving 12 bases between. The CDR3 loop spans 16 amino acids. CDR1 PRHDT and CDR2 FYEKMQ come from the germline V gene (reference sequence). CDR3 amino acids: CASSLGSGASYNEQFF. For the CDR3, the DNA is TGTGCCAGCAGCTTGGGGTCAGGGGCCTCCTACAATGAGCAGTTCTTC.

This rearrangement joins TRBV4-3 to TRBJ1-2; unclear D gene. There are 16 residues in the CDR3. Germline values: CDR1 LGHNA, CDR2 YSLEER. Trimming shortened V by 0 bases and J by 5 bases, and 16 bases separated the two germline ends. The CDR3 DNA reads TGCGCCAGCAGCCAAGAGGCAGGCGGCCCCCGTTATGGCTACACCTTC. It specifies CASSQEAGGPRYGYTF.

The table lists this clone with a count of one. The chain employs TRBV7-6 and TRBJ2-7; 7 bases are shared with TRBD1. Germline V gene data show CDR1 as SGHVS and CDR2 as FNYEAQ. The CDR3 has 14 amino acids. With 1 base clipped from V and 6 bases from J, the junction kept 6 bases outside the gene matches. The CDR3 nucleotides read TGTGCCAGCAGCTTAGTGACAGGGCTCTCCGAGCAGTACTTC. It is translated as CASSLVTGLSEQYF.